Listed here is a single T cell receptor beta chain. Its antigen specificity is not known. No base qualities exist here, and no much larger clone lies one base off it. Library generation was performed with the immunoSEQ multiplex PCR assay. TCRdb obtained this table from immuneACCESS and retained in-frame rearrangements with V and J assigned. These tables miss some clones; where compared with another copy, unresolved V genes account for less than half of the shortfall, and the remainder is unexplained. The sample table records some 110,000 clones; approximately 84% of these occur just once. Roughly 5.2% of the sample belongs to the ten largest clones. CDR1 and CDR2 are read off the germline V gene as SGDLS and YYNGEE. V is trimmed back by 3 bases and J by 1 base, and the junction contains 6 bases that no gene match accounts for. The CDR3, from cysteine to phenylalanine, totals 15 residues. The kept DNA is CDR3 alone, 45 bases in frame from the first base.

This sample is drawn from a study of radiotherapy plus CTLA-4 blockade in lung cancer (dated 2018 in TCRdb). In the study overall: Among the enrolled patients, around 19% had an objective response, and 31% reached disease control. Findings and caveats that apply to the study as a whole: After treatment with radiotherapy and ipilimumab, TCR clones that originated in tumors expanded in peripheral blood. The strongest predictors of response were reported to be early dynamic shifts in blood T cell clones along with a rise in serum interferon-beta following radiation.

The study tested focal radiation therapy combined with CTLA-4 blockade (ipilimumab) in patients with chemo-refractory metastatic non-small-cell lung cancer. The V and J segments used are TRBV9 and TRBJ1-1, with TRBD1 matching 7 junction bases. The clonotype comes from a human donor with non-small cell lung cancer who had a partial response to radiotherapy plus ipilimumab. The sequenced sample was peripheral blood, obtained from a patient treated with radiotherapy plus ipilimumab. The bases read TGTGCCAGCAGCGCAGGACAGGCTGGGAACACTGAAGCTTTCTTT. Its coded protein is CASSAGQAGNTEAFF.